Listed below are T cell receptor beta chains from one sample, sequenced in a study of blood T cells in healthy people across ages. TCRdb analysed the 5' RACE reads with MiXCR anew, one entry per CDR3 protein. The data hold about 970,000 distinct CDR3 sequences, with roughly 47% observed a single time. Sequenced material: blood. The receptor set was obtained from an older woman in good health. Both conserved end residues are part of each CDR3.

J gene	CDR3 length	V gene	CDR3 protein
TRBJ2-7	13	TRBV29-1	CSVSPTRGGEQYF
TRBJ2-7	15	TRBV20-1	CSAGNRDRASYEQYF
TRBJ2-3	15	TRBV28	CASSPLQEGRDTQYF
TRBJ2-5	15	TRBV7-2	CTSSSLAGRAQEQYF
TRBJ2-3	14	TRBV4-2	CASSQDPSSGTQYF
TRBJ2-3	14	TRBV3-1	CASNRGGTPGTQYF
TRBJ2-7	14	TRBV4-2	CASSQTDRAYEQYF
TRBJ2-1	19	TRBV24-1	CATSDYRGLGTNDYNEQFF
TRBJ2-5	16	TRBV6-6	CASSHGAREYQGTQYF
TRBJ1-2	14	TRBV7-9	CASSLVSSNYGYTF
TRBJ1-2	14	TRBV12-3/TRBV12-4	CASSPNVQGFGYTF
TRBJ2-7	12	TRBV4-1	CASSLRDGQQYF
TRBJ2-3	14	TRBV6-6	CASTREDITDTQYF
TRBJ2-7	17	TRBV25-1	CASSAPGLAGAGYEQYF
TRBJ2-4	13	TRBV10-3	CAISEWSGVEQYF
TRBJ1-2	14	TRBV12-3/TRBV12-4	CASRKGLDRESYTF